The 29 T cell receptor beta chains below come from one sample, sequenced in a study of blood T cell repertoires in COVID-19. The repertoire was sequenced with immunoSEQ multiplex PCR; TCRdb's copy has only in-frame clones and lacks some. The table records under 85,000 clones, 83% of them present only once. The specimen was peripheral blood. These receptors were taken from a man at least 80 years old with active or convalescent COVID-19.

The DNA of the CDR3 is TGCGCCAGCAGAGGAGCTAGCGGGGGCCAAGAGACCCAGTACTTC. This codes for CASRGASGGQETQYF. The gene calls are TRBV5-1 and TRBJ2-5; 10 bases map to TRBD2. Trimming cost V 5 bases and J 1 base; bases outside gene matches: 5. Germline V gene lookup returns CDR1 SGHRS and CDR2 YFSETQ. The CDR3 has 15 residues.

V is TRBV5-6 and J is TRBJ2-2; D is perhaps TRBD2 (5 bases). The CDR3 consists of 12 residues. The ends were cut back, 5 bases at V and 5 bases at J, with 7 bases in the middle. The V gene's germline CDR1 is SGHDT and CDR2 YYEEEE. CDR3 amino acids: CASSPGTGELFF. CDR3 DNA: TGTGCCAGCAGTCCGGGGACCGGGGAGCTGTTTTTT.

This clone appeared a few times. CDR3 sequence: CASSLGQGQETQYF. CDR3 nucleotide sequence: TGCGCCAGCAGCCTCGGACAGGGCCAAGAGACCCAGTACTTC. The chain joins TRBV5-1 to TRBJ2-5; 8 bases map to TRBD1. CDR1 is SGHRS, CDR2 YFSETQ, per germline. V was clipped by 4 bases and J by 1 base; unmatched bases: 3. The CDR3 runs to 14 residues.

The chain links TRBV19 to TRBJ1-4, with TRBD1 identical over 10 bases. The CDR3 length is 13 residues. Germline V CDR1 and CDR2: LNHDA, SQIVND (reference sequence). V trimming: 6 bases; J trimming: 8 bases; junction bases outside the gene matches: 3. The CDR3 loop is CASRGTGEEKLFF. CDR3 sequence (DNA): TGTGCCAGTAGGGGGACAGGGGAGGAAAAACTGTTTTTT. Complete variable domain (other parts from reference TRBV19 and TRBJ1-4): DGGITQSPKYLFRKEGQNVTLSCEQNLNHDAMYWYRQDPGQGLRLIYYSQIVNDFQKGDIAEGYSVSREKKESFPLTVTSAQKNPTAFYLCASRGTGEEKLFFGSGTQLSVL.

The rearrangement links TRBV7-6 to TRBJ1-1; the match to TRBD1 covers 8 bases. The ends lost 3 bases at V and 1 base at J; junction bases unmatched: 4. The length of the CDR3 is 15 residues. CDR1 and CDR2 from the germline V gene are SGHVS and FNYEAQ. The CDR3 coding sequence is TGTGCCAGCAGCTTGAGACAGGGGTGGAACACTGAAGCTTTCTTT. Amino acid sequence: CASSLRQGWNTEAFF.

The rearrangement links TRBV11-3 to TRBJ1-1; D gene unclear. Between the trimmed V and J ends, which lost 1 base and 2 bases, there was a span of 5 bases. Looked up from germline, CDR1 is SGHNT and CDR2 is YENEEA. The CDR3 contains 13 residues. The DNA for the CDR3 is TGTGCCAGCAGCTTAGCCAGTAACACTGAAGCTTTCTTT. Translation gives CASSLASNTEAFF.

This clone was picked up one time. V is TRBV28 and J is TRBJ1-5; 10 bases agree with TRBD1. Germline V CDR1 and CDR2: MDHEN, SYDVKM. J lost 8 bases, V lost 5 bases, and 9 bases had no gene match. This CDR3 has 15 amino acids. The CDR3 spells CASSVGQGLMEPQHF. In DNA form, the CDR3 reads TGTGCCAGCAGTGTGGGACAGGGGTTGATGGAGCCCCAGCATTTT.

The chain joins TRBV19 to TRBJ1-6, with TRBD1 matching over 10 bases. This CDR3 has 15 amino acids. Per germline, CDR1 LNHDA and CDR2 SQIVND (reference sequence). V lost 2 bases to trimming and J lost 7 bases; unmatched junction nucleotides: 2. CDR3 loop: CASSITGQGNSPLHF. The CDR3 DNA follows: TGTGCCAGTAGTATAACGGGACAGGGGAATTCACCCCTCCACTTT.

This chain links TRBV6-1 with TRBJ2-5; 11 bases match TRBD2. The CDR3 contains 18 residues. CDR1 is MNHNS and CDR2 is SASEGT in the germline V gene. V shed 1 base and J 5 bases; nucleotides not matched to a gene: 12. CDR3 region: CASSEGKLAGAGRETQYF. The CDR3 nucleotides are TGTGCCAGCAGTGAAGGAAAACTAGCGGGGGCCGGGAGGGAGACCCAGTACTTC.

The chain carries TRBV11-2 and TRBJ2-5, with 9 bases matching TRBD2. V was pared by 4 bases and J by 0 bases, with 6 bases of the junction left unmatched. The CDR3 contains 16 residues. Looked up from germline, CDR1 is SGHAT and CDR2 is FQNNGV. CDR3 sequence: CASSSRGGRDQETQYF. The CDR3 DNA reads TGTGCCAGCAGCTCGCGGGGGGGCCGGGACCAAGAGACCCAGTACTTC.

V usage is TRBV5-1 and J usage is TRBJ1-5; D call uncertain. CDR1 is SGHRS and CDR2 is YFSETQ in the germline V gene. V lost 0 bases and J 1 base, leaving 14 bases between the germline ends. The CDR3 is 17 amino acids. CDR3 region: CASSLAPRVDSNQPQHF. The CDR3, as DNA: TGCGCCAGCAGCTTGGCTCCGCGGGTGGACAGCAATCAGCCCCAGCATTTT.

The chain links TRBV4-3 to TRBJ2-1, with TRBD2 identical over 14 bases. The CDR3 runs to 17 residues. J gave up 0 bases and V 4 bases, and 2 bases lay outside the gene matches. The germline gives CDR1 LGHNA, CDR2 YSLEER. CDR3 amino acids: CASSRGTSGSSYNEQFF. The DNA for the CDR3 is TGCGCCAGCAGCCGAGGGACTAGCGGGAGCTCCTACAATGAGCAGTTCTTC.

The rearrangement joins TRBV19 to TRBJ1-5; maybe TRBD1 (5 bases). The V end lost 5 bases, the J end lost 6 bases, and 17 bases lay between the germline ends. The CDR3 loop spans 15 amino acids. Germline assignment: CDR1 LNHDA and CDR2 SQIVND (reference sequence). CDR3 amino acids: CASSGLQAPTQPQHF. CDR3 coding DNA: TGTGCCAGTAGTGGCCTACAGGCGCCTACTCAGCCCCAGCATTTT.

J is TRBJ1-1 and V is TRBV6-5; 11 nucleotides agree with TRBD1. The V gene's germline CDR1 is MNHEY and CDR2 SVGAGI. CDR3 size: 15 residues. The J segment lost 5 bases and the V segment lost 4 bases, leaving 6 bases of the junction unmatched. CDR3 nucleotides: TGTGCCAGCAGTTCTGGACAGGGGGCACGGACTGAAGCTTTCTTT. It translates to CASSSGQGARTEAFF.

This clone occurred a few times. This chain uses TRBV7-2 with TRBJ1-5, with no clear D. The CDR3 is 12 amino acids. Per the germline V gene, CDR1 is SGHTA and CDR2 is FQGNSA. Between the trimmed V and J ends, which lost 2 bases and 7 bases, there was a span of 6 bases. CDR3 nucleotides: TGTGCCAGCAGCTTATCATTCCAGCCCCAGCATTTT. This translates into CASSLSFQPQHF.

The chain couples TRBV4-1 to TRBJ1-5; D is unresolved. Germline lookup yields CDR1 MGHRA and CDR2 YSYEKL. V shed 0 bases and J shed 11 bases, with 11 bases lying between them. The CDR3 contains 13 residues. The CDR3 region has the DNA TGCGCCAGCAGCCAAGATCCCGGGAGCGCCCAGCATTTT. Translated, it gives CASSQDPGSAQHF.

CDR3 nucleotide sequence: TGCGCCAGCAGCTGGACTAGCGGGGGATGGAACACCGGGGAGCTGTTTTTT. This gives the protein CASSWTSGGWNTGELFF. The J gene is TRBJ2-2, the V gene TRBV5-1, with TRBD2 identical over 13 bases. Germline CDR1 and CDR2: SGHRS and YFSETQ. There are 17 residues in the CDR3. V was pared by 3 bases and J by 1 base, with 3 bases of the junction left unmatched.

The V call is TRBV7-8, the J call TRBJ2-7, with 7 bases matching TRBD2. CDR1 and CDR2 (germline): SGHVS, FQNEAQ. The CDR3 sequence is 16 residues long. The J segment lost 0 bases and the V segment lost 2 bases, leaving 7 bases of the junction unmatched. For the CDR3, the DNA is TGTGCCAGCAGCTTACTATCCGGGGGGAACTCCTACGAGCAGTACTTC. This translates into CASSLLSGGNSYEQYF. The full variable domain, its missing parts supplied by reference TRBV7-8 and TRBJ2-7, is GAGVSQSPRYKVAKRGQDVALRCDPISGHVSLFWYQQALGQGPEFLTYFQNEAQLDKSGLPSDRFFAERPEGSVSTLKIQRTQQEDSAVYLCASSLLSGGNSYEQYFGPGTRLTVT.

This clone showed up just a few times. The chain couples TRBV19 to TRBJ2-1; D is perhaps TRBD2 (5 bases). Germline-derived CDR1 and CDR2 are LNHDA and SQIVND (reference sequence). V was pared by 7 bases and J by 5 bases, with 15 bases between. This CDR3 has 14 residues. For the CDR3, the DNA is TGTGCCAGTATGATCCGAAGAGGGCACAATGAGCAGTTCTTC. It encodes CASMIRRGHNEQFF. Looking up the rest from reference TRBV19 and TRBJ2-1 gives the full variable domain: DGGITQSPKYLFRKEGQNVTLSCEQNLNHDAMYWYRQDPGQGLRLIYYSQIVNDFQKGDIAEGYSVSREKKESFPLTVTSAQKNPTAFYLCASMIRRGHNEQFFGPGTRLTVL.

CDR3 amino acids: CASLAEAGNTIYF. The CDR3 DNA sequence: TGTGCCAGCTTGGCAGAAGCTGGAAACACCATATATTTT. The V gene is TRBV3-1 (or the pseudogene TRBV3-2), the J gene TRBJ1-3; D ambiguous. Germline lookup yields CDR1 LGHDT and CDR2 YNNKEL (reference sequence). CDR3 size: 13 residues. Trimming took 8 bases from V and 2 from J, leaving 10 bases between them.

The CDR3 here is CASSVGQGGYGYTF. Written as DNA, the CDR3 is TGTGCCAGCAGTGTCGGACAGGGAGGCTATGGCTACACCTTC. The chain uses TRBV2 and TRBJ1-2, with 8 bases identical to TRBD1. V gave up 4 bases and J gave up 4 bases; unmatched junction bases: 5. Looked up from germline, CDR1 is SNHLY and CDR2 is FYNNEI. CDR3 size: 14 residues.

The chain carries TRBV6-5 and TRBJ1-2; 9 nucleotides align to TRBD1. The trim removed 8 bases at V and 3 bases at J, leaving 4 bases unmatched. The CDR3 is made up of 13 amino acids. Germline-derived CDR1 and CDR2 are MNHEY and SVGAGI. CDR3 in amino acids: CASAWDRDYGYTF. CDR3 nucleotide sequence: TGTGCCAGCGCTTGGGACAGGGACTATGGCTACACCTTC.

This sequence joins TRBV20-1 and TRBJ1-1; no reliable D call. The CDR3 length is 11 residues. V was clipped by 6 bases and J by 6 bases, with 11 bases between them. Germline CDR1 DFQATT, CDR2 SNEGSKA (reference sequence). The CDR3 sequence is CSARFSAEAFF. In nucleotides, the CDR3 is TGCAGTGCCCGGTTTAGCGCTGAAGCTTTCTTT.

The V gene is TRBV5-8, the J gene TRBJ1-1; 8 bases align to TRBD1. This CDR3 is 16 amino acids long. Germline CDR1 is SGHTS and CDR2 is YDEGEE. V shed 4 bases and J 0 bases; nucleotides not matched to a gene: 8. Written as DNA, the CDR3 is TGTGCCAGCAGCGCCTACGGGACAGGTCTGAACACTGAAGCTTTCTTT. Translation gives CASSAYGTGLNTEAFF.

This rearrangement joins TRBV11-3 to TRBJ2-3; perhaps TRBD2 as D (6 bases). V was trimmed by 1 base and J by 3 bases, leaving 8 bases between them. The CDR3 loop spans 14 amino acids. Germline lookup yields CDR1 SGHNT and CDR2 YENEEA. CDR3 region: CASSLGRGTDTQYF. CDR3 nucleotide sequence: TGTGCCAGCAGCTTAGGCCGGGGGACAGATACGCAGTATTTT.

V gene TRBV27 combines with J gene TRBJ2-7, with D tentatively TRBD2 (6 bases). Germline loops: CDR1 MNHEY, CDR2 SMNVEV (reference sequence). Deletions cut 6 bases from V and 0 bases from J, with 9 bases between. This CDR3 region has 13 residues. The CDR3 spells CASRRGSSYEQYF. DNA of the CDR3: TGTGCCAGCAGGCGGGGTTCCTCCTACGAGCAGTACTTC.

As for this clone: Its ends do not fully match the called genes, so a read error is possible. The rearrangement uses TRBV30 and TRBJ2-2; TRBD2 might be the D (6 bases). The CDR3 sequence is 18 residues long. The germline CDR1 and CDR2 sequences are GTSNPN and SVGIG (reference sequence). The CDR3 region has the DNA TGTGCCTGGAGTCGAAGGTTCGGGACGGGAGAAAACAACGGGGAGCTGTTTTTT. This translates into CAWSRRFGTGENNGELFF.

The chain recombines TRBV28 with TRBJ1-2, with 12 bases matching TRBD1. CDR1 and CDR2 from the germline V gene are MDHEN and SYDVKM. V gave up 7 bases and J gave up 3 bases; unmatched junction bases: 9. CDR3 size: 16 residues. In DNA, the CDR3 is TGTGCCAGCAAACCGGGACAGGGGGCGGGCGACTATGGCTACACCTTC. Protein sequence: CASKPGQGAGDYGYTF.

The V call is TRBV10-3, the J call TRBJ2-7; the match to TRBD2 covers 9 bases. V shed 6 bases and J 0 bases; nucleotides not matched to a gene: 3. The CDR3 totals 14 residues. Germline V CDR1 and CDR2: ENHRY, SYGVKD. CDR3 in DNA: TGTGCCATCAGACCGGGACTAGCCTCCTACGAGCAGTACTTC. This translates into CAIRPGLASYEQYF.